This TCR beta chain was identified during a study of technical replicates of blood from several donors. Assay: immunoSEQ multiplex PCR; the TCRdb copy retains only in-frame clones and omits some. The repertoire holds tens of thousands of clones, roughly 92% seen once, with about 0.35% in the top ten. Germline V lookup: CDR1 PRHDT, CDR2 FYEKMQ (reference sequence). After removal of 3 bases from V and 3 bases from J, the junction contained 9 bases not matched to a gene. The CDR3 extends over 16 amino acids. V gene TRBV13 combines with J gene TRBJ1-1; 8 nucleotides line up with TRBD1. Sequencing was carried out using T cells isolated from PBMCs. This TCR was sampled from a human donor in good health. The CDR3 region has the DNA TGTGCCAGCAGCTTTAGACAGGGGAGGGGGGACACTGAAGCTTTCTTT. This codes for CASSFRQGRGDTEAFF. The entire variable domain, with the rest obtained from reference TRBV13 and TRBJ1-1, is as follows: AAGVIQSPRHLIKEKRETATLKCYPIPRHDTVYWYQQGPGQDPQFLISFYEKMQSDKGSIPDRFSAQQFSDYHSELNMSSLELGDSALYFCASSFRQGRGDTEAFFGQGTRLTVV.